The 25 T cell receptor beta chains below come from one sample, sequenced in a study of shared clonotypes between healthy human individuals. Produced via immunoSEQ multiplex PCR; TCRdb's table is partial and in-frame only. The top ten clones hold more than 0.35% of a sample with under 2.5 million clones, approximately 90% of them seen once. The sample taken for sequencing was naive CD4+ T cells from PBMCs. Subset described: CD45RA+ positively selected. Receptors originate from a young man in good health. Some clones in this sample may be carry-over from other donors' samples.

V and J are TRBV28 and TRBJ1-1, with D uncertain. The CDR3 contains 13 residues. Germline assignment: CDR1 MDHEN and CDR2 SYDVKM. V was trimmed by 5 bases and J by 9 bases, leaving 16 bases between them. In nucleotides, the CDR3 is TGTGCCAGCAGTCCGTATACAGCGGTACAAGCTTTCTTT. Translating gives CASSPYTAVQAFF.

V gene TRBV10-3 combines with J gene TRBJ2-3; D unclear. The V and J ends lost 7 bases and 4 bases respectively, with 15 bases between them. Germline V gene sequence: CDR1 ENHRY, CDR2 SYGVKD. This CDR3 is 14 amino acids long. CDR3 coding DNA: TGTGCCATCACCAAGCGACAAAAACCAGATACGCAGTATTTT. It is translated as CAITKRQKPDTQYF.

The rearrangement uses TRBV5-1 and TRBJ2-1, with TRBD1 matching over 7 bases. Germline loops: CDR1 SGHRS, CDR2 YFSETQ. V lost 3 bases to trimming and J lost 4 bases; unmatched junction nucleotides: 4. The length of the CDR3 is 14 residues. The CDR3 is CASSSGQRYNEQFF. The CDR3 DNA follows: TGCGCCAGCAGCTCGGGACAGAGATACAATGAGCAGTTCTTC.

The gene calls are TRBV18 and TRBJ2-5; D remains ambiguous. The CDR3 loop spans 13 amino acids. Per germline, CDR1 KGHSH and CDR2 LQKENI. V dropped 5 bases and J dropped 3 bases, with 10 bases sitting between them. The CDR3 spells CASSVHQEETQYF. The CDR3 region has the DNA TGTGCCAGCTCAGTACATCAGGAAGAGACCCAGTACTTC.

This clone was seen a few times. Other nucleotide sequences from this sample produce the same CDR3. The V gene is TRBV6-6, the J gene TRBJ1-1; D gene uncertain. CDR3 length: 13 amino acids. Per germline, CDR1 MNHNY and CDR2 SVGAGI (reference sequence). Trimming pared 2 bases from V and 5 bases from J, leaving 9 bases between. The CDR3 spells CASSYEEGTEAFF. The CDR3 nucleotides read TGTGCCAGCAGTTACGAGGAGGGTACTGAAGCTTTCTTT.

As DNA, the CDR3 is TGTGCCAGCAGTCCCTTGAACCCGGGAGCTAACTATGGCTACACCTTC. This translates into CASSPLNPGANYGYTF. V usage is TRBV27 and J usage is TRBJ1-2, with unresolved D. The V gene lost 5 bases and the J gene lost 0 bases, with 16 bases spanning the gap. CDR1 and CDR2 (germline): MNHEY, SMNVEV (reference sequence). The CDR3 has 16 residues.

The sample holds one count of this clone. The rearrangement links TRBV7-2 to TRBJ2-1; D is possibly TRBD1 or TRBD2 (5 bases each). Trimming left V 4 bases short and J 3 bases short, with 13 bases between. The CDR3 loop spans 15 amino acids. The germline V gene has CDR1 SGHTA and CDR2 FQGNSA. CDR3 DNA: TGTGCCAGCAGCTCGGGACGGACATACTACAATGAGCAGTTCTTC. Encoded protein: CASSSGRTYYNEQFF.

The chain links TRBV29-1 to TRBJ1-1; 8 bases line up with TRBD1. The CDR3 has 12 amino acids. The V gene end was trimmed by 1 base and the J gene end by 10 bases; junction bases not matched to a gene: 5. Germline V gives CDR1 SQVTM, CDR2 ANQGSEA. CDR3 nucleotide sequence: TGCAGCGTTGAAGGCAGGGGGCGGGGAGCTTTCTTT. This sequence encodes CSVEGRGRGAFF. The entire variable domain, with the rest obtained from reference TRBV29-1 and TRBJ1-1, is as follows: SAVISQKPSRDICQRGTSLTIQCQVDSQVTMMFWYRQQPGQSLTLIATANQGSEATYESGFVIDKFPISRPNLTFSTLTVSNMSPEDSSIYLCSVEGRGRGAFFGQGTRLTVV.

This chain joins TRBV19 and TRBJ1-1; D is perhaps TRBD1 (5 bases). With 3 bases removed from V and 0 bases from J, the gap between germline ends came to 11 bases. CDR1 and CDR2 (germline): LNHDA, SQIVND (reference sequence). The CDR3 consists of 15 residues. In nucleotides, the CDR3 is TGTGCCAGTAGTATCGTAGAGACAGTGAACACTGAAGCTTTCTTT. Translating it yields CASSIVETVNTEAFF.

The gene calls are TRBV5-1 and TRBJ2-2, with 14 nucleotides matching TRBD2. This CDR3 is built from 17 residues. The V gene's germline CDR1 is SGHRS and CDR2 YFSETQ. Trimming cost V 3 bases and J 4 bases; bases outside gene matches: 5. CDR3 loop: CASSWWTSGGITGELFF. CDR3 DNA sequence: TGCGCCAGCAGCTGGTGGACTAGCGGGGGGATCACCGGGGAGCTGTTTTTT.

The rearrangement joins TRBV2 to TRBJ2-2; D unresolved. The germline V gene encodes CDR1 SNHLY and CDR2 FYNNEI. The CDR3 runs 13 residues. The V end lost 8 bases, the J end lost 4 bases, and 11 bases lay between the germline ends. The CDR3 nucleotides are TGTGCCAGCCTGGCGGAGTTCACCGGGGAGCTGTTTTTT. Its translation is CASLAEFTGELFF.

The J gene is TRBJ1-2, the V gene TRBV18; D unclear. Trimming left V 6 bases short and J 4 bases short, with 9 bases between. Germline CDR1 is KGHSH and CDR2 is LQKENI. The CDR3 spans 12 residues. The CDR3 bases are TGTGCCAGCTCCGAAATAATCTATGGCTACACCTTC. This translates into CASSEIIYGYTF.

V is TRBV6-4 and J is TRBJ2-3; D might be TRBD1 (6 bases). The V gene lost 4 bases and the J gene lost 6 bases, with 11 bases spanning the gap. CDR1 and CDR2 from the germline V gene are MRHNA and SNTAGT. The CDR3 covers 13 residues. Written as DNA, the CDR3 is TGTGCCAGCAGTGCTGAGGGGGAGGATACGCAGTATTTT. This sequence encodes CASSAEGEDTQYF.

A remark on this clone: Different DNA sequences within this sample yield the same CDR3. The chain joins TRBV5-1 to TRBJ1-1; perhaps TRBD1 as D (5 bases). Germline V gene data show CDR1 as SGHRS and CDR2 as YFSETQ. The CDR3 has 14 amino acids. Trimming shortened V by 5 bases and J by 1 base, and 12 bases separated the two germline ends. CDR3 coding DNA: TGCGCCAGCAGTTCGGGACGGCAGAACACTGAAGCTTTCTTT. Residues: CASSSGRQNTEAFF.

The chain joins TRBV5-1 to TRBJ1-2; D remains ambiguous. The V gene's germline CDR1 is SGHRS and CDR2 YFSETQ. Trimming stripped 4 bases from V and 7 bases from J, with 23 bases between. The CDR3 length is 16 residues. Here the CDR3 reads CASSPPGSAWGVGYTF. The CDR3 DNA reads TGCGCCAGCAGCCCCCCCGGGTCTGCTTGGGGTGTTGGCTACACCTTC.

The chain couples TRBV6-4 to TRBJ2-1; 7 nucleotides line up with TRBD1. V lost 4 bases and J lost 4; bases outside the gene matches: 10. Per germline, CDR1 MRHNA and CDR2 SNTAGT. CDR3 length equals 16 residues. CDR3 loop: CASSGGPTGQYNEQFF. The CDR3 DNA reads TGTGCCAGCAGTGGGGGGCCGACAGGGCAGTACAATGAGCAGTTCTTC.

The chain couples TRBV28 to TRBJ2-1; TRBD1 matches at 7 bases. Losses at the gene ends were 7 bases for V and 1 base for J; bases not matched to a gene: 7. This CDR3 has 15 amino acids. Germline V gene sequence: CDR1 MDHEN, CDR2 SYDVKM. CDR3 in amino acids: CASNYWTGSYNEQFF. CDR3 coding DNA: TGTGCCAGCAACTACTGGACAGGTTCCTACAATGAGCAGTTCTTC.

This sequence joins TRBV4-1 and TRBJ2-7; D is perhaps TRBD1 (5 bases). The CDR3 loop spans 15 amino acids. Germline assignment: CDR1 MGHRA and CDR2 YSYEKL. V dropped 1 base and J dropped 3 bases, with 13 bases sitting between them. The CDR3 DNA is TGCGCCAGCAGCCAAGGGACAAGAACGCACTACGAGCAGTACTTC. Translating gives CASSQGTRTHYEQYF.

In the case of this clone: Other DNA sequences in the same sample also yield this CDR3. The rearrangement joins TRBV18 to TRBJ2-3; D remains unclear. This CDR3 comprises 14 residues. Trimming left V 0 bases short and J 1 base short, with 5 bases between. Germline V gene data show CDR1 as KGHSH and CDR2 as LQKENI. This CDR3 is CASSPPEGTDTQYF. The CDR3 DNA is TGTGCCAGCTCACCACCGGAAGGCACAGATACGCAGTATTTT.

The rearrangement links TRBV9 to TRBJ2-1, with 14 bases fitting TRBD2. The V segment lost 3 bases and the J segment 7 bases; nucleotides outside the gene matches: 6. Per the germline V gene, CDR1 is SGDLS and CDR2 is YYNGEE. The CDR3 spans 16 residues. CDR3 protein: CASSETSGRDLNEQFF. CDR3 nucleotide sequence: TGTGCCAGCAGCGAGACTAGCGGGAGGGATCTAAATGAGCAGTTCTTC.

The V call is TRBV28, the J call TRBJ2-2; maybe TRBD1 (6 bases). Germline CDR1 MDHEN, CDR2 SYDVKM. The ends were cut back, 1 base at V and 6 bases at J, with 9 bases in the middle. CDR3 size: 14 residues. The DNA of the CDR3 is TGTGCCAGCAGTTTATTAGGGGGTCCCGGGGAGCTGTTTTTT. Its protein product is CASSLLGGPGELFF.

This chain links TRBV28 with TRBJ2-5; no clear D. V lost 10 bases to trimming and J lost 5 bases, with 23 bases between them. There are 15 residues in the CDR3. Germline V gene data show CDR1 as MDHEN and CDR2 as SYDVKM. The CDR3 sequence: CATIAGRHLGETQYF. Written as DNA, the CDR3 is TGTGCCACCATCGCCGGGCGTCACCTCGGGGAGACCCAGTACTTC.

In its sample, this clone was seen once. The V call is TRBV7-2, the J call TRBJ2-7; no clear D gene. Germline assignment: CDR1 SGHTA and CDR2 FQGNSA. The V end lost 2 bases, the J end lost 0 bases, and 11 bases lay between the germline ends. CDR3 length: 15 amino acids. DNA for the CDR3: TGTGCCAGCAGCTTACAGGACGGCCTCTCCTACGAGCAGTACTTC. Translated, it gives CASSLQDGLSYEQYF.

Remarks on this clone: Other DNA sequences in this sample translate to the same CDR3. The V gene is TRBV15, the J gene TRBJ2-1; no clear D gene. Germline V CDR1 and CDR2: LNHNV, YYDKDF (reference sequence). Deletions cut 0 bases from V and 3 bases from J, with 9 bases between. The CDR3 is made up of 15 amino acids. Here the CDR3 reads CATSRDLAGYNEQFF. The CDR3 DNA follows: TGTGCCACCAGCAGAGATTTGGCAGGCTACAATGAGCAGTTCTTC.

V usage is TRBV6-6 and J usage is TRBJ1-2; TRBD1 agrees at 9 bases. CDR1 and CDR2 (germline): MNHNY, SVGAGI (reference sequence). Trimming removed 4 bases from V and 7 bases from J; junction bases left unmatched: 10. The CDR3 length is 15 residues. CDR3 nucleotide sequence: TGTGCCAGCAGTTTCGGTGGGACAGGGTTGCCTGGCTACACCTTC. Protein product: CASSFGGTGLPGYTF.